The 15 T cell receptor beta chains listed next were all sequenced from one sample in a study of HIV-infected children after antiretroviral therapy interruption. RNA-based 3' RACE libraries used unique molecular identifiers. TCRdb called the 3' RACE reads again in MiXCR, with one record for every CDR3 protein. The repertoire holds tens of thousands of distinct CDR3 sequences, less than 8.5% seen once, with more than 0.95% in the top ten. Treatment defined: PENTA 11 planned treatment interruption arm or continuous ART arm. The sample consisted of CD45RA+ CD4+ T cells from PBMCs, pooled from several time points, taken from a donor given antiretroviral therapy, either interrupted or continuous. Subset of the sample: naive CD4+ CD45RA+ CD45RO- T cells. These receptors all come from a pool of human donors with HIV.

The rearrangement uses TRBV7-2 and TRBJ2-3; TRBD2 agrees at 12 bases. The CDR3 has 17 residues. J lost 5 bases, V lost 1 base, and 7 bases had no gene match. Germline CDR1 SGHTA, CDR2 FQGNSA. The CDR3 loop is CASSLVSSGGAKDTQYF. The CDR3 DNA reads as TGTGCCAGCAGCTTAGTGTCTAGCGGGGGGGCGAAAGATACGCAGTATTTT.

Only a few counts were recorded for this clonotype. The CDR3, as DNA: TGTGCCAGTAGTACCAGTGAGAGGAACACTGAAGCTTTCTTT. As protein: CASSTSERNTEAFF. The chain couples TRBV19 to TRBJ1-1, with D unclear. CDR3 size: 14 residues. Germline assignment: CDR1 LNHDA and CDR2 SQIVND (reference sequence). The ends were cut back, 4 bases at V and 1 base at J, with 10 bases in the middle.

This clonotype was seen repeatedly, ten times or more. The V and J genes are TRBV29-1 and TRBJ2-2; D gene unclear. Germline V gene sequence: CDR1 SQVTM, CDR2 ANQGSEA. The V end was cut by 4 bases, the J end by 1 base, with 4 bases between. The CDR3 covers 12 residues. Written as DNA, the CDR3 is TGCAGCGTTGCCAGGAACACCGGGGAGCTGTTTTTT. Its protein is CSVARNTGELFF.

This clonotype was seen many times. The chain employs TRBV20-1 and TRBJ2-3; D is possibly TRBD2 (6 bases). The CDR3 is 15 residues long. The germline V gene encodes CDR1 DFQATT and CDR2 SNEGSKA (reference sequence). V was cut by 1 base and J by 3 bases, with 14 bases left in between. The CDR3 nucleotides read TGCAGTGCTAGAGCCCCCGCGGGAAATACAGATACGCAGTATTTT. The encoded protein is CSARAPAGNTDTQYF.

This clonotype was found many times. CDR3 DNA: TGTGCCAGCAGGGGAACGACAGCGTTGAACACTGAAGCTTTCTTT. Translation gives CASRGTTALNTEAFF. The chain couples TRBV2 to TRBJ1-1, with TRBD1 as a possible D gene (5 bases). Germline CDR1 SNHLY, CDR2 FYNNEI. V lost 6 bases and J lost 0, with 14 bases in between. This CDR3 comprises 15 residues.

This clonotype was detected many times. The junction differs from germline at one of its ends, possibly a read error. V is TRBV13 and J is TRBJ2-4; D possibly uses TRBD1 or TRBD2 (6 bases each). This CDR3 has 18 residues. The germline gives CDR1 PRHDT, CDR2 FYEKMQ (reference sequence). CDR3 DNA: TGTGCCAGCTCTCCCCGGGACTGGGGGGCGACTAGTCAAAACACCTTGTACTTT. Translation: CASSPRDWGATSQNTLYF. The full variable domain, its missing parts supplied by reference TRBV13 and TRBJ2-4, is AAGVIQSPRHLIKEKRETATLKCYPIPRHDTVYWYQQGPGQDPQFLISFYEKMQSDKGSIPDRFSAQQFSDYHSELNMSSLELGDSALYFCASSPRDWGATSQNTLYFGAGTRLSVL.

This rearrangement joins TRBV15 to TRBJ2-1; 10 nucleotides agree with TRBD1. V lost 4 bases to trimming and J lost 5 bases; unmatched junction nucleotides: 8. This CDR3 comprises 16 residues. CDR1 is LNHNV and CDR2 is YYDKDF in the germline V gene (reference sequence). The CDR3: CATSKNRDRGNNEQFF. The CDR3 DNA follows: TGTGCCACCAGCAAAAACCGGGACAGGGGTAACAATGAGCAGTTCTTC.

The table lists this clonotype with many counts. This chain joins TRBV7-2 and TRBJ1-6; D is unresolved. The CDR3 has 12 residues. CDR1 is SGHTA, CDR2 FQGNSA, per germline. Trimming pared 7 bases from V and 6 bases from J, leaving 7 bases between. The CDR3 DNA reads as TGTGCCAGCACCATCAGTAATTCACCCCTCCACTTT. This codes for CASTISNSPLHF. The full variable domain, its missing parts supplied by reference TRBV7-2 and TRBJ1-6, is GAGVSQSPSNKVTEKGKDVELRCDPISGHTALYWYRQSLGQGLEFLIYFQGNSAPDKSGLPSDRFSAERTGGSVSTLTIQRTQQEDSAVYLCASTISNSPLHFGNGTRLTVT.

At least ten counts were recorded for this clonotype. The CDR3 DNA sequence: TGTGCCAGCAGCCCTCCGGGTCGGGAGACCCAGTACTTC. Translation gives CASSPPGRETQYF. This chain links TRBV12-3 or TRBV12-4 with TRBJ2-5; D remains ambiguous. CDR3 length: 13 amino acids. Trimming removed 6 bases from V and 5 bases from J, with 13 bases in between.

This clonotype was seen at least ten times. The V and J genes are TRBV5-1 and TRBJ1-1; D is possibly TRBD1 (6 bases). The CDR3 loop spans 14 amino acids. The ends were cut back, 7 bases at V and 3 bases at J, with 16 bases in the middle. Germline CDR1 reads SGHRS; CDR2 reads YFSETQ. The CDR3 sequence is CASRVRQAYTEAFF. The CDR3 DNA sequence: TGCGCCAGCCGCGTTCGACAGGCGTACACTGAAGCTTTCTTT.

The V and J genes are TRBV6-5 and TRBJ2-1; 7 bases line up with TRBD2. Losses at the gene ends were 5 bases for V and 6 bases for J; bases not matched to a gene: 10. Germline-derived CDR1 and CDR2 are MNHEY and SVGAGI. CDR3 length equals 15 residues. CDR3 sequence: CASSSRDYVANEQFF. CDR3 DNA: TGTGCCAGCAGTAGCCGGGACTACGTCGCCAATGAGCAGTTCTTC.

This clonotype was counted many times. One end of the junction is discordant with germline, which a read error may explain. The CDR3 DNA reads TGTGCCAGTTGGGGGAACTATGCTGAGCAGTTCTTC. It codes for CASWGNYAEQFF. V gene TRBV10-1 combines with J gene TRBJ2-1, with D perhaps matching TRBD1 or TRBD2 (5 bases each). In germline, CDR1 is WNHNN, CDR2 SYGVQD (reference sequence). CDR3 length equals 12 residues.

This clonotype was counted ten times or more. The V and J genes are TRBV7-2 and TRBJ1-6; TRBD1 agrees at 10 bases. CDR1 is SGHTA, CDR2 FQGNSA, per germline. The ends lost 4 bases at V and 7 bases at J; junction bases unmatched: 7. This CDR3 contains 16 residues. The CDR3: CASSSRDRGSNSPLHF. The CDR3, as DNA: TGTGCCAGCAGCTCACGGGACAGGGGAAGCAATTCACCCCTCCACTTT.

Ten or more counts support this clonotype. The V call is TRBV11-2, the J call TRBJ2-5; D is possibly TRBD2 (5 bases). Germline V CDR1 and CDR2: SGHAT, FQNNGV. V was cut by 4 bases and J by 5 bases, with 20 bases left in between. The CDR3 consists of 16 residues. The CDR3 here is CASSSRREGVRETQYF. The CDR3 DNA sequence: TGTGCCAGCAGCTCCCGGCGCGAGGGAGTCAGGGAGACCCAGTACTTC.

This clonotype was seen at least ten times. This chain uses TRBV30 with TRBJ2-7, with a tentative D call TRBD1 (6 bases). Germline V gene lookup returns CDR1 GTSNPN and CDR2 SVGIG (reference sequence). V was pared by 3 bases and J by 10 bases, with 16 bases between. The CDR3 covers 12 residues. The CDR3 nucleotides are TGTGCCTGGAGCCCGGACAGCTATGAACAGTACTTC. This codes for CAWSPDSYEQYF. Filled out from reference TRBV30 and TRBJ2-7, the complete variable domain reads SQTIHQWPATLVQPVGSPLSLECTVEGTSNPNLYWYRQAAGRGLQLLFYSVGIGQISSEVPQNLSASRPQDRQFILSSKKLLLSDSGFYLCAWSPDSYEQYFGPGTRLTVT.